The clone carrying this T cell receptor (beta chain) has only a few counts. What it recognizes is unknown. 13 Jbeta primers and 60 Vbeta primers were used for the PCR. TCRdb keeps only in-frame clones here, not all; method: immunoSEQ multiplex PCR. The sample has 150,000 to 200,000 clones; 75% to 80% are singletons. This specimen belongs to a study of cytomegalovirus exposure and HLA in healthy donors. The study, taken as a whole, reports: Donor immune exposure was known only as CMV serostatus. The study recorded 150 to 200 TCR beta chains that were cytomegalovirus-associated. The study carried out a later analysis of TCR beta sequences. It associated around 17,000 of them with specific HLA alleles at a false discovery rate of 0.05.

Germline assignment: CDR1 SGHRS and CDR2 YFSETQ. With 4 bases removed from V and 1 base from J, the gap between germline ends came to 5 bases. The CDR3 loop spans 12 amino acids. The chain is built from TRBV5-1 and TRBJ1-2, with no clear D. The sequenced sample was PBMCs. The source of this sequence is a female donor in good health and CMV-seronegative. The CDR3 region is CASSNGNYGYTF. The CDR3 bases are TGCGCCAGCAGCAACGGTAACTATGGCTACACCTTC.